This TCR beta chain derives from a study of T-cell memory formation after mild COVID-19. 5'RACE primed from the constant segment yielded TCR alpha and TCR beta cDNA libraries bearing sample barcodes and UMIs. TCRdb ran MiXCR on the 5' RACE reads and lists one entry per CDR3 protein. The table includes 100,000 to 150,000 distinct CDR3 sequences, about a sixth detected once. The ends were cut back, 0 bases at V and 3 bases at J, with 4 bases in the middle. Germline V lookup: CDR1 SGDLS, CDR2 YYNGEE. This CDR3 is built from 13 residues. Whole-study results and caveats: SARS-CoV-2 specificity of second-wave clones peaking day 37 was unconfirmed. Shrinking CD4+ clones were chiefly CM and EM; CD8+ ones were chiefly EMRA. Pre-infection memory contained some responding clones, which suggested that cross-reactive memory had joined.

As regards this clonotype: Its cognate antigen is unknown.

The source of this sequence is a man between 18 and 35 years old who had mild COVID-19 (a few samples of this study predate the infection). Cell type and time point are not known. The sequenced sample was PBMCs or a T cell subset sorted from them (not recorded which). The V call is TRBV9, the J call TRBJ2-1; D call uncertain. As DNA, the CDR3 is TGTGCCAGCAGCGTAGGGGACTACAATGAGCAGTTCTTC. Translated: CASSVGDYNEQFF.